This record looks at one T cell receptor beta chain sequence and its context. Its antigen is unidentified. This sample stems from a study of beta chain features in type 1 diabetes. Points from the study as a whole: For Type 1 diabetes patients, all four CD4+ subsets carried TCRB CDR3s that were moderately but significantly shorter.

The isolated RNA, all of it, was reverse transcribed, so expressed TCRB transcripts were what got sequenced. Measured with immunoSEQ multiplex PCR; TCRdb has only the in-frame clones, and not every one. The repertoire has approximately 360,000 clones, over 10% of them found once; the top ten carry 0.01%. V trimming: 6 bases; J trimming: 9 bases; junction bases outside the gene matches: 14. The CDR3 sequence is 15 residues long. CDR1 is SQVTM, CDR2 ANQGSEA, per germline. The specimen sequenced was naive CD4+ T cells from blood. The gene calls are TRBV29-1 and TRBJ1-2; 12 nucleotides align to TRBD1. The sequence was collected from a woman younger than 35 with type 1 diabetes. The CDR3 DNA follows: TGCAGCGTCGGGGGACAGGGGGCAAGTGGAAAGAGCTACACCTTC. Protein product: CSVGGQGASGKSYTF. Drawing the rest from reference TRBV29-1 and TRBJ1-2, the complete variable domain is SAVISQKPSRDICQRGTSLTIQCQVDSQVTMMFWYRQQPGQSLTLIATANQGSEATYESGFVIDKFPISRPNLTFSTLTVSNMSPEDSSIYLCSVGGQGASGKSYTFGSGTRLTVV.